This T cell receptor (beta chain) emerged from a study of identical twins. Germline V gene lookup returns CDR1 SGHRS and CDR2 YFSETQ. The ends were cut back, 2 bases at V and 2 bases at J, with 10 bases in the middle. This CDR3 comprises 15 residues. TCRdb reprocessed the 5' RACE reads with MiXCR, giving one entry per CDR3 protein. The table has about 720,000 distinct CDR3 sequences, about 20% seen once. These sequences were also reported in another study, on T cells expressing NK-cell markers.

This chain links TRBV5-1 with TRBJ2-2; TRBD1 might be the D (5 bases). This TCR was sampled from a woman between 18 and 29 years old in good health. Sequenced: PBMCs. CDR3 sequence: CASSLPQGNTGELFF. CDR3 bases: TGCGCCAGCAGCTTACCCCAGGGAAACACCGGGGAGCTGTTTTTT.